Given below is one T cell receptor beta chain in context. Other DNA sequences from this sample encode an identical CDR3 as well. As originally analysed: Counts of nucleated cells, estimated from reference gene primer amplification, were obtained. Sequencing used immunoSEQ multiplex PCR; TCRdb keeps in-frame clones, though not all of them. V and J calls and clone size are as listed in that table; D and trimming were resolved from the DNA. This sample has about 110,000 clones; 65% to 80% occur once, and the top ten carry 1.8%. Germline CDR1 MDHEN, CDR2 SYDVKM. V was pared by 5 bases and J by 7 bases, with 11 bases between. The CDR3 has 12 residues. These data are taken from a study of blood T cell repertoires in COVID-19. Across the study: The United States, Italy and Spain were the sources of the acute and convalescent COVID-19 samples. Sources were T cells, B-cell-depleted T cells, or PBMCs; the material itself was cDNA or gDNA.

V gene TRBV28 combines with J gene TRBJ1-1, with a possible D match to TRBD1 (5 bases). Sequencing used peripheral blood. The sequence was collected from a woman aged 40 to 50 with acute or convalescent COVID-19. The chain's CDR3 is CASSLRAGEAFF. CDR3 bases: TGTGCCAGCAGTCTCAGGGCTGGTGAAGCTTTCTTT.